This TCR beta chain was recorded in a study of T cell responses to AZD1222 COVID-19 vaccine. Findings of the study overall: None of the repertoires were sampled until the peak T cell response had passed.

The CDR3 extends over 15 amino acids. Germline V gene data show CDR1 as SGHVS and CDR2 as FQNEAQ. After removal of 4 bases from V and 1 base from J, the junction contained 4 bases not matched to a gene. Only in-frame clones appear in the TCRdb table, and some are missing; sequencing was by immunoSEQ multiplex PCR. The sample holds some 180,000 clones, approximately 92% seen once. This clone was observed a handful of times. Its specificity is unknown. The rearrangement uses TRBV7-8 and TRBJ2-1; 7 positions match TRBD2. The sequences come from peripheral blood, collected on day 0 of AZD1222 vaccination. This receptor was taken from an adult in good health. CDR3 amino acids: CASSSERGSYNEQFF. CDR3 in DNA: TGTGCCAGCAGCTCTGAGCGGGGATCCTACAATGAGCAGTTCTTC.